This T cell receptor (beta chain) was captured in a study of blood T cell repertoires in COVID-19. Study at large: Samples came from the United States, Italy and Spain, spanning acute and convalescent COVID-19. PBMCs, B-cell-depleted T cells, or T cells provided the cDNA or gDNA that made up the material.

As handled by the study authors: The authors estimated nucleated cell counts from reference gene primer amplification. Sequenced by immunoSEQ multiplex PCR; TCRdb stores in-frame clones only, minus some. The V and J calls and clone size were taken over from that table, and D and trimming were inferred from the DNA. This table holds under 80,000 clones, about 82% found once. Germline V CDR1 and CDR2: SGHNT, YENEEA. This CDR3 is 13 amino acids long. Trimming pared 5 bases from V and 5 bases from J, leaving 12 bases between. This chain links TRBV11-3 with TRBJ2-5; D unresolved. The material sequenced was peripheral blood. The TCR was taken from a woman of 80 years or more with active or convalescent COVID-19. The CDR3 nucleotides read TGTGCCAGCAGCACGGGTCCTCTGGAGACCCAGTACTTC. This encodes CASSTGPLETQYF. Full variable domain (missing parts from reference TRBV11-3 and TRBJ2-5): EAGVVQSPRYKIIEKKQPVAFWCNPISGHNTLYWYLQNLGQGPELLIRYENEEAVDDSQLPKDRFSAERLKGVDSTLKIQPAELGDSAVYLCASSTGPLETQYFGPGTRLLVL.